The sequence of this TCR beta chain was determined in a study of T cells after yellow fever vaccination. TCRdb reprocessed the 5' RACE reads with MiXCR, giving one entry per CDR3 protein. The data hold over 150,000 distinct CDR3 sequences, with about 7% observed a single time. This clonotype was seen a handful of times. Per germline, CDR1 MGHRA and CDR2 YSYEKL. This CDR3 is built from 19 residues. V lost 0 bases to trimming and J lost 0 bases, with 20 bases between them. The source material was CD4+ T cells sorted from PBMCs, sampled about 5 days after the first yellow fever vaccination. The J gene is TRBJ1-2, the V gene TRBV4-1; D perhaps matches TRBD1 (5 bases). The TCR sequence derives from a man aged 18 to 29 who received the YFV17D yellow fever vaccine. CDR3 region: CASSQDMMRGGGANYGYTF. The DNA for the CDR3 is TGCGCCAGCAGCCAAGATATGATGCGCGGTGGGGGGGCTAACTATGGCTACACCTTC.